This TCR beta chain comes out of a study of T cell responses to AZD1222 COVID-19 vaccine. For the study at large: Combined were second doses at about 4 or about 12 weeks.

Comments on this clone: Its specificity is unknown.

The CDR3 is 15 residues long. From germline, CDR1 is SGHTA and CDR2 FQGNSA. The V end lost 1 base, the J end lost 3 bases, and 13 bases lay between the germline ends. Study outcomes and limitations: Among the donors, most were white British and more were female, and clonal diversity was possibly underestimated.

Method: immunoSEQ multiplex PCR; TCRdb's copy keeps in-frame clones and lacks some. The profile shows about 70,000 clones, around 84% of them singletons. The source was peripheral blood, collected on day 0 of AZD1222 vaccination. V is TRBV7-2 and J is TRBJ2-7, with a possible D match to TRBD2 (7 bases). This receptor was identified in an adult in good health. DNA of the CDR3: TGTGCCAGCAGCTTAGACCGGGGGGCCAGCTACGAGCAGTACTTC. Translating it yields CASSLDRGASYEQYF.